The TCR beta chain under discussion was sequenced for a study of circulating CD8 cells and anti-PD-1 response in melanoma. For the study at large: Response groups: complete/partial responders versus stable/progressive non-responders. Study-level findings and limits: Clonotype sharing was highest between DPOS and TIGIT subsets. Previously treated and treatment-naive patients were pooled together.

The QIAseq Immune Repertoire TCR panel built the libraries from roughly 16 ng of total RNA. In TCRdb, the reads were re-called with MiXCR into one record per CDR3 protein. Among approximately 340 distinct CDR3 sequences, 10% to 12% were seen once, and the ten largest hold around half. Worth noting for this clonotype: Its antigen is as yet unknown.

The CDR3 length is 12 residues. The V end was cut by 1 base, the J end by 11 bases, with 11 bases between. CDR1 is LNHDA and CDR2 is SQIVND in the germline V gene (reference sequence). From live CD3+CD8+TCRalphabeta+ cells, four PD-1 and/or TIGIT subsets were sorted. The sequence derives from a human donor with melanoma. Sequences were derived from CD8+ T cells from PBMCs, sampled at baseline or after one month of anti-PD-1 therapy (not recorded which). The rearrangement joins TRBV19 to TRBJ1-1; a weak D match, TRBD1 (5 bases). Written as DNA, the CDR3 is TGTGCCAGTAGTATAGCCGGGGGGGTTGCTTTCTTT. It translates to CASSIAGGVAFF. Full variable domain (remainder filled in from reference TRBV19 and TRBJ1-1): DGGITQSPKYLFRKEGQNVTLSCEQNLNHDAMYWYRQDPGQGLRLIYYSQIVNDFQKGDIAEGYSVSREKKESFPLTVTSAQKNPTAFYLCASSIAGGVAFFGQGTRLTVV.